The rows below give T cell receptor beta chains drawn from one sample of a study of T cells after yellow fever vaccination. MiXCR was run by TCRdb on the 5' RACE reads, yielding one entry per CDR3 protein. The sample lists some 320,000 distinct CDR3 sequences, 8.5% to 10% occurring once. Sequenced here: PBMCs, sampled on the day of the first yellow fever vaccination. These receptors were collected from a man aged 18 to 35 who received the YFV17D yellow fever vaccine. CDR3s include the opening cysteine and the closing phenylalanine or tryptophan. The order of the fields is D gene, clone size, V gene, J gene, CDR3 protein, CDR3 DNA. The D gene is left open where the match is weak. Only some rows state a clone size, as once, few, many or a class for expanded clones.

D gene: TRBD1
clone size: NA
V gene: TRBV10-3
J gene: TRBJ1-5
CDR3 protein: CATRRTGEGQPQHF
CDR3 DNA: TGTGCCACCAGGAGGACAGGGGAGGGTCAGCCCCAGCATTTT

D gene: TRBD2
clone size: NA
V gene: TRBV6-5
J gene: TRBJ2-1
CDR3 protein: CASSYLASGGPKSEQFF
CDR3 DNA: TGTGCCAGCAGTTACCTGGCTAGCGGGGGGCCGAAGAGTGAGCAGTTCTTC

D gene: NA
clone size: NA
V gene: TRBV6-1
J gene: TRBJ1-1
CDR3 protein: CASSHWVGGDTEAFF
CDR3 DNA: TGTGCCAGCAGTCATTGGGTCGGGGGGGACACTGAAGCTTTCTTT

D gene: NA
clone size: NA
V gene: TRBV29-1
J gene: TRBJ2-3
CDR3 protein: CSVLRALPRDTQYF
CDR3 DNA: TGCAGCGTTTTGCGGGCGTTACCCAGGGATACGCAGTATTTT

D gene: NA
clone size: NA
V gene: TRBV19
J gene: TRBJ1-5
CDR3 protein: CASSIDKGLKPQHF
CDR3 DNA: TGTGCCAGTAGTATAGATAAAGGACTTAAGCCCCAGCATTTT

D gene: NA
clone size: few
V gene: TRBV4-1
J gene: TRBJ1-4
CDR3 protein: CASSQEIGVATNEKLFF
CDR3 DNA: TGCGCCAGCAGCCAAGAAATAGGGGTTGCAACTAATGAAAAACTGTTTTTT

D gene: NA
clone size: few
V gene: TRBV5-1
J gene: TRBJ1-1
CDR3 protein: CASSPPDVNTEAFF
CDR3 DNA: TGCGCCAGCAGCCCCCCCGACGTGAACACTGAAGCTTTCTTT

D gene: NA
clone size: many
V gene: TRBV29-1
J gene: TRBJ2-7
CDR3 protein: CSVQATSGQYF
CDR3 DNA: TGCAGCGTGCAGGCCACGTCGGGGCAGTACTTC

D gene: NA
clone size: few
V gene: TRBV9
J gene: TRBJ2-5
CDR3 protein: CASSVDERDWETQYF
CDR3 DNA: TGTGCCAGCAGCGTAGATGAACGCGATTGGGAGACCCAGTACTTC

D gene: NA
clone size: NA
V gene: TRBV7-9
J gene: TRBJ2-3
CDR3 protein: CASRRSVRDTDTQYF
CDR3 DNA: TGTGCCAGCAGGAGGAGCGTCAGAGACACAGATACGCAGTATTTT

D gene: TRBD2
clone size: NA
V gene: TRBV4-1
J gene: TRBJ2-4
CDR3 protein: CASSPIGSSGGQWDKNIQYF
CDR3 DNA: TGCGCCAGCAGCCCGATTGGGTCTAGCGGGGGCCAATGGGACAAAAACATTCAGTACTTC

D gene: TRBD2
clone size: few
V gene: TRBV20-1
J gene: TRBJ2-3
CDR3 protein: CSARVASGAGADTQYF
CDR3 DNA: TGCAGTGCTAGAGTGGCTAGCGGGGCCGGGGCGGATACGCAGTATTTT

D gene: TRBD1
clone size: NA
V gene: TRBV10-2
J gene: TRBJ1-5
CDR3 protein: CASSLDRAQPQHF
CDR3 DNA: TGCGCCAGCAGCCTGGACAGGGCTCAGCCCCAGCATTTT

D gene: NA
clone size: NA
V gene: TRBV5-1
J gene: TRBJ2-7
CDR3 protein: CASRWAGNEQYF
CDR3 DNA: TGCGCCAGCAGGTGGGCGGGGAACGAGCAGTACTTC

D gene: TRBD1
clone size: few
V gene: TRBV28
J gene: TRBJ1-4
CDR3 protein: CASSGGQRTNEKLFF
CDR3 DNA: TGTGCCAGCAGTGGGGGACAGCGAACTAATGAAAAACTGTTTTTT

D gene: NA
clone size: NA
V gene: TRBV19
J gene: TRBJ2-3
CDR3 protein: CASRDTSNTDTQYF
CDR3 DNA: TGTGCCAGTAGGGACACATCTAACACAGATACGCAGTATTTT

D gene: NA
clone size: many
V gene: TRBV10-3
J gene: TRBJ2-1
CDR3 protein: CAIRAHSSYNEQFF
CDR3 DNA: TGTGCCATCAGGGCCCACAGCTCCTACAATGAGCAGTTCTTC

D gene: TRBD1
clone size: NA
V gene: TRBV6-2/TRBV6-3
J gene: TRBJ2-7
CDR3 protein: CASSYAPGQGSHEQYF
CDR3 DNA: TGTGCCAGCAGTTACGCGCCGGGACAGGGATCCCACGAGCAGTACTTC

D gene: NA
clone size: NA
V gene: TRBV5-6
J gene: TRBJ1-3
CDR3 protein: CASSHVGHGGFSGNTIYF
CDR3 DNA: TGTGCCAGCAGCCATGTCGGTCACGGGGGTTTCTCTGGAAACACCATATATTTT

D gene: NA
clone size: many
V gene: TRBV5-6
J gene: TRBJ2-3
CDR3 protein: CASSPQGGDTQYF
CDR3 DNA: TGTGCCAGCAGCCCGCAGGGTGGGGATACGCAGTATTTT

D gene: NA
clone size: NA
V gene: TRBV2
J gene: TRBJ2-5
CDR3 protein: CASSKGSETQYF
CDR3 DNA: TGTGCCAGCAGTAAAGGATCGGAGACCCAGTACTTC

D gene: TRBD2
clone size: few
V gene: TRBV12-5
J gene: TRBJ2-1
CDR3 protein: CASGLDMRGGYNEQFF
CDR3 DNA: TGTGCTAGTGGTCTCGATATGCGGGGGGGGTACAATGAGCAGTTCTTC

D gene: TRBD1
clone size: NA
V gene: TRBV18
J gene: TRBJ1-6
CDR3 protein: CASSPQGAGNSPLHF
CDR3 DNA: TGTGCCAGCTCACCACAGGGGGCGGGAAACTCACCCCTCCACTTT

D gene: NA
clone size: NA
V gene: TRBV12-3/TRBV12-4
J gene: TRBJ1-2
CDR3 protein: CASSHVGGAVTNYGYTF
CDR3 DNA: TGTGCCAGCAGCCACGTCGGGGGGGCGGTGACTAACTATGGCTACACCTTC

D gene: TRBD2
clone size: few
V gene: TRBV7-3
J gene: TRBJ2-5
CDR3 protein: CASSPSGGPPETQYF
CDR3 DNA: TGTGCCAGCAGCCCTAGCGGGGGGCCCCCCGAGACCCAGTACTTC

D gene: NA
clone size: NA
V gene: TRBV5-1
J gene: TRBJ2-3
CDR3 protein: CASAAGAVSTDTQYF
CDR3 DNA: TGCGCCAGCGCGGCGGGGGCCGTCTCCACAGATACGCAGTATTTT

D gene: NA
clone size: NA
V gene: TRBV6-1
J gene: TRBJ1-2
CDR3 protein: CASTDRSGSGYTF
CDR3 DNA: TGTGCCAGCACCGACCGGTCCGGTAGTGGCTACACCTTC

D gene: NA
clone size: many
V gene: TRBV21-1
J gene: TRBJ1-3
CDR3 protein: CASQTPGNTIYF
CDR3 DNA: TGTGCCAGCCAGACGCCCGGAAACACCATATATTTT

D gene: NA
clone size: many
V gene: TRBV4-3
J gene: TRBJ1-2
CDR3 protein: CASSPPWGRAGYTF
CDR3 DNA: TGCGCCAGCAGCCCCCCCTGGGGCAGGGCGGGCTACACCTTC

D gene: TRBD1
clone size: NA
V gene: TRBV9
J gene: TRBJ2-2
CDR3 protein: CASSDGTVNTGELFF
CDR3 DNA: TGTGCCAGCAGCGACGGGACAGTCAACACCGGGGAGCTGTTTTTT

D gene: TRBD1
clone size: few
V gene: TRBV6-1
J gene: TRBJ2-7
CDR3 protein: CASRLGTSGQGREQYF
CDR3 DNA: TGTGCCAGCAGGCTCGGTACTTCGGGACAGGGGAGGGAGCAGTACTTC

D gene: TRBD1
clone size: few
V gene: TRBV19
J gene: TRBJ2-5
CDR3 protein: CASSEDRGETQYF
CDR3 DNA: TGTGCCAGTAGCGAAGACAGGGGAGAGACCCAGTACTTC

D gene: TRBD2
clone size: many
V gene: TRBV7-3
J gene: TRBJ2-7
CDR3 protein: CASSFAPGGVYEQYF
CDR3 DNA: TGTGCCAGCAGCTTCGCACCGGGAGGTGTTTACGAGCAGTACTTC

D gene: NA
clone size: NA
V gene: TRBV6-1
J gene: TRBJ2-1
CDR3 protein: CASSEEGGDEQFF
CDR3 DNA: TGTGCCAGCAGTGAAGAGGGTGGGGATGAGCAGTTCTTC

D gene: NA
clone size: NA
V gene: TRBV7-2
J gene: TRBJ2-7
CDR3 protein: CASSPRESLSYEQYF
CDR3 DNA: TGTGCCAGCAGCCCCCGAGAGAGCCTTTCCTACGAGCAGTACTTC

D gene: TRBD2
clone size: few
V gene: TRBV9
J gene: TRBJ2-5
CDR3 protein: CASSVGLAGSQETQYF
CDR3 DNA: TGTGCCAGCAGCGTTGGACTAGCGGGGAGCCAAGAGACCCAGTACTTC

D gene: TRBD1
clone size: few
V gene: TRBV20-1
J gene: TRBJ1-5
CDR3 protein: CSASDRVRNQPQHF
CDR3 DNA: TGCAGTGCTAGTGACAGGGTGCGAAATCAGCCCCAGCATTTT

D gene: TRBD1
clone size: NA
V gene: TRBV7-3
J gene: TRBJ2-1
CDR3 protein: CASSLRDRGQKYNEQFF
CDR3 DNA: TGTGCCAGCAGCCTCCGGGACAGGGGGCAAAAGTACAATGAGCAGTTCTTC

D gene: NA
clone size: NA
V gene: TRBV20-1
J gene: TRBJ2-1
CDR3 protein: CSATIRGSYNEQFF
CDR3 DNA: TGCAGTGCGACCATTCGGGGATCCTACAATGAGCAGTTCTTC

D gene: NA
clone size: NA
V gene: TRBV4-1
J gene: TRBJ1-3
CDR3 protein: CASSQVIQNAIYF
CDR3 DNA: TGCGCCAGCAGCCAAGTTATCCAAAACGCCATATATTTT

D gene: NA
clone size: few
V gene: TRBV7-6
J gene: TRBJ2-3
CDR3 protein: CASSPRASVGGPSTDTQYF
CDR3 DNA: TGTGCCAGCAGCCCCCGCGCGTCGGTCGGCGGACCGTCGACAGATACGCAGTATTTT

D gene: NA
clone size: few
V gene: TRBV5-5
J gene: TRBJ1-5
CDR3 protein: CASSLGGPSNQPQHF
CDR3 DNA: TGTGCCAGCAGCTTGGGCGGACCCTCCAATCAGCCCCAGCATTTT

D gene: NA
clone size: few
V gene: TRBV19
J gene: TRBJ1-1
CDR3 protein: CASDLGGGEAFF
CDR3 DNA: TGTGCCAGCGACTTAGGGGGTGGTGAAGCTTTCTTT

D gene: NA
clone size: NA
V gene: TRBV20-1
J gene: TRBJ2-1
CDR3 protein: CAPRGDYNEQFF
CDR3 DNA: TGCGCGCCTCGAGGGGACTACAATGAGCAGTTCTTC

D gene: NA
clone size: many
V gene: TRBV5-1
J gene: TRBJ1-3
CDR3 protein: CASRSLGSGNTIYF
CDR3 DNA: TGCGCCAGTAGATCCCTGGGTTCTGGAAACACCATATATTTT

D gene: NA
clone size: many
V gene: TRBV14
J gene: TRBJ1-4
CDR3 protein: CASSQGVGKGMANEKLFF
CDR3 DNA: TGTGCCAGCAGCCAAGGAGTTGGCAAGGGAATGGCTAATGAAAAACTGTTTTTT

D gene: TRBD2
clone size: few
V gene: TRBV19
J gene: TRBJ2-4
CDR3 protein: CASSMATGGHVTKNIQYF
CDR3 DNA: TGTGCCAGTAGTATGGCGACGGGGGGGCACGTCACCAAAAACATTCAGTACTTC

D gene: TRBD1
clone size: NA
V gene: TRBV24-1
J gene: TRBJ2-2
CDR3 protein: CAASDSPGGKNTGELFF
CDR3 DNA: TGTGCGGCCAGTGATTCCCCAGGGGGTAAGAACACCGGGGAGCTGTTTTTT

D gene: TRBD1
clone size: many
V gene: TRBV4-3
J gene: TRBJ2-4
CDR3 protein: CASSQDTGGSKNIQYF
CDR3 DNA: TGCGCCAGCAGCCAAGATACAGGGGGCTCGAAAAACATTCAGTACTTC

D gene: NA
clone size: NA
V gene: TRBV12-3/TRBV12-4
J gene: TRBJ1-1
CDR3 protein: CASTLMGSLTEAFF
CDR3 DNA: TGTGCCAGCACTTTAATGGGCAGCCTCACTGAAGCTTTCTTT

D gene: NA
clone size: few
V gene: TRBV5-1
J gene: TRBJ2-4
CDR3 protein: CASSLAEAKNIQYF
CDR3 DNA: TGCGCCAGCAGCTTGGCGGAAGCCAAAAACATTCAGTACTTC

D gene: TRBD2
clone size: few
V gene: TRBV20-1
J gene: TRBJ2-1
CDR3 protein: CSALAGGRSYNEQFF
CDR3 DNA: TGCAGTGCCCTAGCGGGGGGGCGTTCCTACAATGAGCAGTTCTTC

D gene: NA
clone size: NA
V gene: TRBV7-8
J gene: TRBJ2-7
CDR3 protein: CANELNYYEQYF
CDR3 DNA: TGTGCCAACGAACTAAACTACTACGAGCAGTACTTC

D gene: NA
clone size: NA
V gene: TRBV11-2
J gene: TRBJ1-6
CDR3 protein: CASSLDFWESNSPLHF
CDR3 DNA: TGTGCCAGCAGCTTAGATTTTTGGGAGTCGAATTCACCCCTCCACTTT

D gene: NA
clone size: few
V gene: TRBV12-3/TRBV12-4
J gene: TRBJ2-5
CDR3 protein: CASSLGGRGETQYF
CDR3 DNA: TGTGCCAGCAGTTTAGGCGGACGAGGAGAGACCCAGTACTTC

D gene: TRBD1
clone size: many
V gene: TRBV12-3/TRBV12-4
J gene: TRBJ1-2
CDR3 protein: CASSLGTGRGLSGYTF
CDR3 DNA: TGTGCCAGCAGTTTAGGGACAGGAAGGGGTCTGAGTGGCTACACCTTC

D gene: TRBD1
clone size: few
V gene: TRBV20-1
J gene: TRBJ2-3
CDR3 protein: CSASGDRGRESSTDTQYF
CDR3 DNA: TGCAGTGCTAGTGGGGACAGGGGACGAGAATCTAGCACAGATACGCAGTATTTT